These 2 T cell receptor beta chains came from one sample sequenced in a study of identical twins. TCRdb itself ran the 5' RACE reads through MiXCR, one entry per CDR3 protein. This table has roughly 720,000 distinct CDR3 sequences, roughly 18% appearing once. These data were likewise used in another study, on T cells expressing NK-cell markers.

Sequenced material: PBMCs. The source is a young woman in good health.

The V call is TRBV5-1, the J call TRBJ2-5; 7 nucleotides agree with TRBD1. CDR3 length equals 14 residues. The trim removed 4 bases at V and 1 base at J, leaving 4 bases unmatched. CDR1 SGHRS and CDR2 YFSETQ come from the germline V gene. The CDR3 protein is CASSRDSSQETQYF. In DNA, the CDR3 is TGCGCCAGCAGCCGGGACAGCTCCCAAGAGACCCAGTACTTC.

This chain links TRBV11-2 with TRBJ2-7; D gene uncertain. Germline-derived CDR1 and CDR2 are SGHAT and FQNNGV. CDR3 length: 12 residues. V was shortened by 5 bases and J by 3 bases, with 8 bases between the two germline ends. The CDR3 nucleotides read TGTGCCAGCAGCACCCTTCACTACGAGCAGTACTTC. This encodes CASSTLHYEQYF.